This entry describes one T cell receptor beta chain. This entry belongs to a study of blood T cell repertoires in COVID-19. Study-wide context: Sources were T cells, B-cell-depleted T cells, or PBMCs; the material itself was cDNA or gDNA.

Original processing notes: Amplified reference gene primers provided the basis for estimating nucleated cell counts. The protocol was immunoSEQ multiplex PCR, while the TCRdb copy is restricted to in-frame clones and leaves out a portion. That table furnishes V, J and clone size, whereas the DNA furnished D and trimming. The data show around 170,000 clones, 84% seen once. The sample consisted of peripheral blood. This sequence was found in a man aged 25-45 years with active or convalescent COVID-19.

CDR3 protein: CASSDRGGSPLHF. The CDR3 nucleotides read TGTGCCAGCAGCGATCGGGGGGGATCACCCCTCCACTTT. The V and J genes are TRBV7-8 and TRBJ1-6; D is perhaps TRBD1 (5 bases). The length of the CDR3 is 13 residues. In germline, CDR1 is SGHVS, CDR2 FQNEAQ. Between the trimmed V and J ends, which lost 5 bases and 10 bases, there was a span of 12 bases.